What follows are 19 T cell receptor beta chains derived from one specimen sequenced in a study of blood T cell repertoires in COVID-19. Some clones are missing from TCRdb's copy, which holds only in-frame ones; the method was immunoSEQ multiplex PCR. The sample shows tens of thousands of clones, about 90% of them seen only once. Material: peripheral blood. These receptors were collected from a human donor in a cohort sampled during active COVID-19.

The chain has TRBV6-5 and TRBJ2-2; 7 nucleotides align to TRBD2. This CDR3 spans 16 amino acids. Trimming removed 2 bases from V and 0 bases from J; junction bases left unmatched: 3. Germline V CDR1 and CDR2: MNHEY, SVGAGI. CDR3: CASSYPSGPNTGELFF. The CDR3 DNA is TGTGCCAGCAGTTACCCTAGCGGCCCGAACACCGGGGAGCTGTTTTTT.

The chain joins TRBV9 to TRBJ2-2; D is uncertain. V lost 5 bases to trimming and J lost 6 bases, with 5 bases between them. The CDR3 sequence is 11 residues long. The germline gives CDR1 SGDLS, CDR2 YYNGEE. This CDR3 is CASSYSGELFF. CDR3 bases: TGTGCCAGCAGTTATTCCGGGGAGCTGTTTTTT.

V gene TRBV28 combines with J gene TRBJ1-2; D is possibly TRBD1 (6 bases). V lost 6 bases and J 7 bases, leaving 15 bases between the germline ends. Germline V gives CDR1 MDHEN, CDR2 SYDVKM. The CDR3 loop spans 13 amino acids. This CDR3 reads CASRRVGGSGYTF. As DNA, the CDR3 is TGTGCCAGCAGGAGGGTAGGGGGAAGTGGCTACACCTTC.

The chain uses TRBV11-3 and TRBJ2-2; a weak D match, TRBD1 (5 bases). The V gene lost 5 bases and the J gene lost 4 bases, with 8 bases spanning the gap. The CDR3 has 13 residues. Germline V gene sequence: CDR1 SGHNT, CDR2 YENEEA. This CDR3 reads CASSGRGTGELFF. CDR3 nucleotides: TGTGCCAGCAGCGGAAGGGGCACCGGGGAGCTGTTTTTT.

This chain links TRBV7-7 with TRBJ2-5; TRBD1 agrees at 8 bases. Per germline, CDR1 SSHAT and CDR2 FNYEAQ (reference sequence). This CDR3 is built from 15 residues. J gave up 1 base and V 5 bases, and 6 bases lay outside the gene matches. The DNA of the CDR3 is TGTGCCAGCAGCCGGAGGACAGGGTCCCAAGAGACCCAGTACTTC. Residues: CASSRRTGSQETQYF.

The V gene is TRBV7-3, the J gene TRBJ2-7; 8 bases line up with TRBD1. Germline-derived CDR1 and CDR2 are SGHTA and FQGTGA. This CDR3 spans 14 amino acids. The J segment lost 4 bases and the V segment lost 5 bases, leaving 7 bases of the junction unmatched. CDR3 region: CASSVGQGVYEQYF. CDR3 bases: TGTGCCAGCAGCGTAGGACAGGGAGTATACGAGCAGTACTTC.

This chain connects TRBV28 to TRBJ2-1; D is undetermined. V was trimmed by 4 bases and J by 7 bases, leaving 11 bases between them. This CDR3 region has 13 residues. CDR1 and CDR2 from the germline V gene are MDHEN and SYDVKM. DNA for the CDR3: TGTGCCAGCAGTTCCCCCCCCCTAAATGAGCAGTTCTTC. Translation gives CASSSPPLNEQFF.

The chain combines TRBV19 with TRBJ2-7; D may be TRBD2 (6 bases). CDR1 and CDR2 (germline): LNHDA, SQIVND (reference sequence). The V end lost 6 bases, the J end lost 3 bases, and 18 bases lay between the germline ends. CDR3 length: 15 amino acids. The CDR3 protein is CASSPQSSGSYEQYF. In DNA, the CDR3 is TGTGCCAGTAGCCCCCAGAGTAGCGGTAGCTACGAGCAGTACTTC.

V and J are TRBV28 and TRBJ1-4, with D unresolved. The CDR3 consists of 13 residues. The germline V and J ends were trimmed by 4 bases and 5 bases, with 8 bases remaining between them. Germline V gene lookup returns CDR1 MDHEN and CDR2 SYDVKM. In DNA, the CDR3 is TGTGCCAGCAGTTGGCAGAGGAATGAAAAACTGTTTTTT. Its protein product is CASSWQRNEKLFF.

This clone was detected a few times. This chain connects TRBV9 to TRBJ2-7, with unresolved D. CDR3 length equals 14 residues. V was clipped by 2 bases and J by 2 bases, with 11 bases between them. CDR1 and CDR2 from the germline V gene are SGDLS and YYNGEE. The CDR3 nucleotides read TGTGCCAGCAGCGTCTCGGCGGCGGCCTACGAGCAGTACTTC. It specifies CASSVSAAAYEQYF.

This CDR3 reads CASSSTYWLFF. DNA of the CDR3: TGTGCCAGCAGCTCAACCTATTGGCTGTTTTTT. This chain connects TRBV7-2 to TRBJ2-2; D not resolved. Between the trimmed V and J ends, which lost 4 bases and 13 bases, there was a span of 10 bases. CDR1 is SGHTA, CDR2 FQGNSA, per germline. This CDR3 spans 11 amino acids.

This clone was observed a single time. The CDR3 sequence is CATSETGNTIYF. The CDR3 DNA sequence: TGTGCCACCTCAGAAACTGGAAACACCATATATTTT. The chain is built from TRBV24-1 and TRBJ1-3; no reliable D call. The CDR3 totals 12 residues. Germline CDR1 and CDR2: KGHDR and SFDVKD. V lost 9 bases to trimming and J lost 2 bases, with 7 bases between them.

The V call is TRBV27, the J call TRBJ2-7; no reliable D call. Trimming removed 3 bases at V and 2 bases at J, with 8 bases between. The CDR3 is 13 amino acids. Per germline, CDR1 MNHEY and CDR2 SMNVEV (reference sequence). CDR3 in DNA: TGTGCCAGCAGTTTTGGGCGCGCCTACGAGCAGTACTTC. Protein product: CASSFGRAYEQYF.

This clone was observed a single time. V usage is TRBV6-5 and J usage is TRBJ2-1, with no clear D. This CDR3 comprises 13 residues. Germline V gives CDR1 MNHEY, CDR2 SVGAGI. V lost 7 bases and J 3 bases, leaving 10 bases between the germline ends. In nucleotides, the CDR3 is TGTGCCAGCACCAAATCCATCTACAATGAGCAGTTCTTC. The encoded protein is CASTKSIYNEQFF.

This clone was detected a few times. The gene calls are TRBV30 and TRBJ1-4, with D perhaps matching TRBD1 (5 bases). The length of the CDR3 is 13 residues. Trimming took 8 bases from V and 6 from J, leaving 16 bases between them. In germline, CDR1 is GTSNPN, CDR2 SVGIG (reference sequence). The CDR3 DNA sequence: TGTGCCCGACAAGGTTGGGGGGATGAAAAACTGTTTTTT. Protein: CARQGWGDEKLFF.

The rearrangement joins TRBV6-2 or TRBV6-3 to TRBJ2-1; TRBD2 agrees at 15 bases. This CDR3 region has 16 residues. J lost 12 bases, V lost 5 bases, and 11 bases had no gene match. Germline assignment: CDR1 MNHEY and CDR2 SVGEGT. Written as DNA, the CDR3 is TGTGCCAGCAGTGGCCCGGGACTAGCGGGGGGAATGGGGCAGTTCTTC. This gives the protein CASSGPGLAGGMGQFF.

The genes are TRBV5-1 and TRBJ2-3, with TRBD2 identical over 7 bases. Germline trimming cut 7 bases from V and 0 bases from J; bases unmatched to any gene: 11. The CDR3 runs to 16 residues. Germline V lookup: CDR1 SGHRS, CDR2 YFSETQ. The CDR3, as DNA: TGCGCCAGCCGAACGGGAGGCGGGATCAGCACAGATACGCAGTATTTT. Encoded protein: CASRTGGGISTDTQYF.

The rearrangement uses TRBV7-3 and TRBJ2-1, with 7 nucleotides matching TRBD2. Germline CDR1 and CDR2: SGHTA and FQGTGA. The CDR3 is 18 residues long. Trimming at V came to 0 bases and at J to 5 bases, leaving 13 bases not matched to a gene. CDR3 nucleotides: TGTGCCAGCAGCTTAACCCCACTAGCGCAGAGGGCTCACAATGAGCAGTTCTTC. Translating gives CASSLTPLAQRAHNEQFF.

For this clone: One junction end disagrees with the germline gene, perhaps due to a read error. CDR3 sequence (DNA): TGTGCCAGCAGTTACTACTCCCACAATGAGCAGTTCTTC. Translated, it gives CASSYYSHNEQFF. V is TRBV6-2 or TRBV6-3 and J is TRBJ2-1; D call uncertain. CDR1 and CDR2 (germline): MNHEY, SVGEGT. CDR3 size: 13 residues.